These T cell receptor beta chains were read from a single sample in a study of CD8 T cells in ankylosing spondylitis. Via MiXCR, TCRdb re-called the 5' RACE reads, giving one row per CDR3 protein. Here the sample spans about 220,000 distinct CDR3 sequences, over 9.5% being singletons. The sample taken for sequencing was blood, either unsorted or a sorted T cell fraction (not recorded which). The origin of the receptors is a male donor with ankylosing spondylitis or in good health (not recorded which). CDR3s include the opening cysteine and the closing phenylalanine or tryptophan. A D gene is named only where the DNA matches it firmly. The listing skips clone size in some rows; elsewhere it reads once, few, many or a size class.

v_gene	d_gene	abundance	j_gene	CDR3aa	CDR3nt
TRBV6-1	.	few	TRBJ2-3	CASRAVVLGTDTQYF	TGTGCCAGCAGGGCCGTCGTGCTGGGCACAGATACGCAGTATTTT
TRBV7-2	TRBD1	.	TRBJ1-5	CASSLGQGPQPQHF	TGTGCCAGCAGCTTAGGACAGGGCCCTCAGCCCCAGCATTTT
TRBV3-1	.	.	TRBJ1-1	CASRPASRGTEAFF	TGTGCCAGCCGCCCCGCGAGTCGCGGAACTGAAGCTTTCTTT
TRBV9	.	many	TRBJ1-6	CASSAQGVGNSPLHF	TGTGCCAGCAGCGCCCAGGGTGTGGGTAATTCACCCCTCCACTTT
TRBV7-8	TRBD1	.	TRBJ1-4	CASSAETGGDEKLFF	TGTGCCAGCAGCGCGGAGACAGGGGGCGACGAAAAACTGTTTTTT
TRBV5-1	TRBD1	few	TRBJ2-7	CASSLGSSGQGSSKQYF	TGCGCCAGCAGCCTGGGGTCCAGCGGACAGGGGAGTTCGAAGCAGTACTTC
TRBV27	.	.	TRBJ1-1	CASSFNFAAEAFF	TGTGCCAGCAGTTTTAATTTTGCGGCTGAAGCTTTCTTT
TRBV6-5	.	many	TRBJ1-5	CASSYLGGNNQPQHF	TGTGCCAGCAGTTACCTGGGGGGTAACAATCAGCCCCAGCATTTT
TRBV7-2	TRBD1	many	TRBJ2-2	CASSLSYQGAGELFF	TGTGCCAGCAGCTTATCATACCAGGGGGCTGGGGAGCTGTTTTTT
TRBV3-1	.	.	TRBJ1-2	CASSPANYGYTF	TGTGCCAGCAGCCCTGCTAACTATGGCTACACCTTC
TRBV7-6	.	.	TRBJ1-3	CASSFPLRNTIYF	TGTGCCAGCAGCTTCCCCCTCCGAAACACCATATATTTT
TRBV2	TRBD1	many	TRBJ2-7	CASRRQGLEQYF	TGTGCCAGCAGGAGACAGGGGTTGGAGCAGTACTTC
TRBV7-8	.	few	TRBJ2-1	CASSLDSGQQFF	TGTGCCAGCAGCTTAGACTCCGGGCAGCAGTTCTTC
TRBV7-6	.	many	TRBJ1-4	CASSGENNEKLFF	TGTGCCAGCAGTGGAGAGAATAATGAAAAACTGTTTTTT
TRBV5-1	TRBD2	.	TRBJ2-3	CASSLGTAGGFTDTQYF	TGCGCCAGCAGCTTGGGAACAGCGGGGGGATTCACAGATACGCAGTATTTT
TRBV6-1	.	many	TRBJ1-5	CASSEVSFNQPQHF	TGTGCCAGCAGTGAAGTATCTTTCAATCAGCCCCAGCATTTT
TRBV6-4	TRBD1	.	TRBJ1-2	CASTNRTGGGYTF	TGTGCCAGCACTAACAGGACAGGGGGTGGCTACACCTTC
TRBV29-1	TRBD1	many	TRBJ2-7	CSVDPGTGTYEQYF	TGCAGCGTTGATCCCGGGACAGGGACCTACGAGCAGTACTTC
TRBV5-5	TRBD1	many	TRBJ1-1	CASSRNRDREAFF	TGTGCCAGCAGCAGAAACCGGGACAGGGAAGCTTTCTTT
TRBV5-1	TRBD1	many	TRBJ1-1	CASSPTRTGKNTEAFF	TGCGCCAGCAGCCCCACGAGGACAGGGAAGAACACTGAAGCTTTCTTT
TRBV7-9	TRBD1	.	TRBJ2-5	CASSYGQGGIKETQYF	TGTGCCAGCAGCTACGGACAGGGTGGGATTAAAGAGACCCAGTACTTC
TRBV7-3	TRBD1	.	TRBJ2-2	CASSLTGTGANTGELFF	TGTGCCAGCAGCTTAACCGGGACAGGGGCGAACACCGGGGAGCTGTTTTTT
TRBV2	.	many	TRBJ2-1	CASTPDRDNEQFF	TGTGCCAGCACCCCGGACAGAGACAATGAGCAGTTCTTC
TRBV19	TRBD1	many	TRBJ1-5	CAGGQNQPQHF	TGTGCCGGGGGACAGAATCAGCCCCAGCATTTT
TRBV12-3/TRBV12-4	.	.	TRBJ1-1	CASSLYYLTGLLGTEAFF	TGTGCCAGCAGTTTATACTATCTCACAGGGCTTTTGGGCACTGAAGCTTTCTTT
TRBV7-3	.	many	TRBJ2-5	CASSLSGSKETQYF	TGTGCCAGCAGCTTAAGTGGCAGTAAAGAGACCCAGTACTTC
TRBV3-1	.	.	TRBJ2-7	CASSHYHRDHEQYF	TGTGCCAGCAGCCATTACCACCGGGACCACGAGCAGTACTTC
TRBV5-1	.	few	TRBJ2-5	CASSSRVGETQYF	TGCGCCAGCAGCTCAAGGGTGGGAGAGACCCAGTACTTC
TRBV6-1	TRBD1	many	TRBJ2-1	CASKRDRGNEQFF	TGTGCCAGCAAAAGGGACAGGGGAAATGAGCAGTTCTTC
TRBV7-2	.	many	TRBJ1-2	CASSPDYNYGYTF	TGTGCCAGCAGCCCCGACTATAACTATGGCTACACCTTC
TRBV18	.	few	TRBJ2-5	CASSQAPQETQYF	TGTGCCAGCTCCCAAGCGCCTCAAGAGACCCAGTACTTC
TRBV7-9	TRBD2	many	TRBJ2-1	CASTLSGGHNEQFF	TGTGCCAGCACACTTAGCGGGGGGCACAATGAGCAGTTCTTC
TRBV28	.	many	TRBJ2-1	CASSLTGTYNEQFF	TGTGCCAGCAGTTTAACGGGTACTTACAATGAGCAGTTCTTC
TRBV18	.	few	TRBJ2-5	CASSPGTGMETQYF	TGTGCCAGCTCACCTGGAACGGGGATGGAGACCCAGTACTTC
TRBV28	TRBD1	many	TRBJ1-2	CASIQGRGSYGYTF	TGTGCCAGCATTCAGGGCAGGGGGTCGTATGGCTACACCTTC
TRBV27	.	.	TRBJ2-1	CASRQWGGEPIYSYNEQFF	TGTGCCAGCAGGCAATGGGGCGGGGAACCAATTTACTCCTACAATGAGCAGTTCTTC
TRBV20-1	.	few	TRBJ1-5	CSARDQLGDQPQHF	TGCAGTGCTAGAGATCAACTAGGCGATCAGCCCCAGCATTTT
TRBV12-3/TRBV12-4	.	many	TRBJ2-3	CASSLTGGADTQYF	TGTGCCAGCAGTTTAACGGGGGGCGCAGATACGCAGTATTTT
TRBV5-6	TRBD1	many	TRBJ1-2	CASSQGQQLNYGYTF	TGTGCCAGCAGCCAGGGACAGCAACTGAACTATGGCTACACCTTC
TRBV5-1	.	many	TRBJ1-4	CASRRDGGNEKLFF	TGCGCCAGCAGACGGGACGGCGGTAATGAAAAACTGTTTTTT
TRBV3-1	.	many	TRBJ1-6	CASSQGTAVNSPLHF	TGTGCCAGCAGCCAAGGCACGGCCGTTAATTCACCCCTCCACTTT
TRBV11-1	.	many	TRBJ2-3	CASSFTTGADTQYF	TGTGCCAGCAGCTTCACCACGGGGGCAGATACGCAGTATTTT
TRBV7-2	.	many	TRBJ1-1	CASSSPGNTEAFF	TGTGCCAGCAGCTCCCCAGGGAACACTGAAGCTTTCTTT
TRBV7-9	TRBD1	.	TRBJ1-2	CASSPGGSHYGYTF	TGTGCCAGCAGTCCAGGGGGCAGTCACTATGGCTACACCTTC
TRBV3-1	TRBD2	many	TRBJ2-1	CASSLIAGGQQFF	TGTGCCAGCAGCCTTATAGCGGGGGGCCAACAGTTCTTC
TRBV5-1	.	many	TRBJ2-2	CASSLGYTGELFF	TGCGCCAGCAGCTTGGGCTACACCGGGGAGCTGTTTTTT
TRBV20-1	.	.	TRBJ2-4	CSATQGGLGKNIQYF	TGCAGTGCTACCCAAGGAGGGCTAGGCAAAAACATTCAGTACTTC
TRBV11-2	.	many	TRBJ2-2	CASSLPAGGSGTGELFF	TGTGCCAGCAGCTTACCCGCAGGGGGTAGCGGCACCGGGGAGCTGTTTTTT
TRBV7-8	.	.	TRBJ2-2	CASSLLITHGTQNTGELFF	TGTGCCAGCAGCTTACTAATAACTCACGGGACTCAGAACACCGGGGAGCTGTTTTTT
TRBV7-9	TRBD1	many	TRBJ2-1	CASSFQGAYNEQFF	TGTGCCAGCAGCTTCCAGGGGGCTTACAATGAGCAGTTCTTC
TRBV28	.	many	TRBJ2-3	CASSSAQFSSKRSDTQYF	TGTGCCAGCAGTTCCGCCCAATTTTCCTCGAAGCGTTCGGATACGCAGTATTTT
TRBV7-9	.	.	TRBJ1-5	CASSSQGGQPQHF	TGTGCCAGCAGCTCGCAGGGAGGACAGCCCCAGCATTTT
TRBV20-1	TRBD1	many	TRBJ1-2	CSAREQGNYGYTF	TGCAGTGCTAGAGAACAGGGGAACTATGGCTACACCTTC
TRBV5-6	.	many	TRBJ2-4	CASSLSRGDIQYF	TGTGCCAGCAGCTTATCACGCGGGGACATTCAGTACTTC
TRBV5-1	.	many	TRBJ2-1	CASSLVGGDYNEQFF	TGCGCCAGCAGCTTGGTAGGCGGGGATTACAATGAGCAGTTCTTC
TRBV20-1	TRBD2	many	TRBJ2-1	CSARDPRGLRNEQFF	TGCAGTGCTAGAGATCCGAGGGGACTACGTAATGAGCAGTTCTTC
TRBV5-1	TRBD2	many	TRBJ2-2	CASSLFSGATNTGELFF	TGCGCCAGCAGCTTATTTAGCGGGGCGACGAACACCGGGGAGCTGTTTTTT
TRBV2	.	many	TRBJ1-6	CASSYSDYSSYNSPLHF	TGTGCCAGCAGTTACTCTGACTATAGCTCCTATAATTCACCCCTCCACTTT
TRBV5-6	.	.	TRBJ2-7	CASSLGAADEQYF	TGTGCCAGCAGCTTGGGAGCTGCTGACGAGCAGTACTTC
TRBV5-1	.	few	TRBJ2-5	CASSLNERGETQYF	TGCGCCAGCAGCTTGAACGAAAGGGGGGAGACCCAGTACTTC